These 21 T cell receptor beta chains originate from one sample sequenced in a study of beta chain features in type 1 diabetes. The authors reverse transcribed all of the isolated RNA, so sequencing captured expressed TCRB transcripts. The table came from immunoSEQ multiplex PCR; TCRdb's copy has only in-frame clones and leaves some out. The repertoire holds 250,000 to 350,000 clones, with approximately 11% as singletons. The sample consisted of naive CD4+ T cells from blood. These receptor sequences come from a woman in her thirties in good health.

The V call is TRBV5-1, the J call TRBJ2-5; 8 positions agree with TRBD2. The CDR3 sequence is 15 residues long. Per germline, CDR1 SGHRS and CDR2 YFSETQ. V dropped 3 bases and J dropped 2; count of bases not matched to a gene: 6. The CDR3 loop is CASSSPGGGQETQYF. Here the CDR3 DNA reads TGCGCCAGCAGCTCACCCGGGGGGGGACAAGAGACCCAGTACTTC.

The chain uses TRBV6-6 and TRBJ1-1; the D gene is possibly TRBD1 (6 bases). Germline V CDR1 and CDR2: MNHNY, SVGAGI (reference sequence). This CDR3 is built from 15 residues. V was trimmed by 5 bases and J by 4 bases, leaving 17 bases between them. The CDR3 sequence: CASSGRQERGTEAFF. The DNA for the CDR3 is TGTGCCAGCAGTGGTCGACAGGAGAGGGGCACTGAAGCTTTCTTT.

This clone was seen a handful of times. The chain employs TRBV21-1 and TRBJ1-5; the table's D call, TRBD1, was not checked against the DNA. TRBV21-1 is termed a pseudogene. CDR3 length: 16 amino acids. This CDR3 reads CASSKALDSCYQPQHF. For the CDR3, the DNA is TGTGCCAGCAGCAAAGCGCTAGACAGTTGCTATCAGCCCCAGCATTTT.

The chain links TRBV14 to TRBJ1-1; a weak D match, TRBD1 (6 bases). Trimming took off 0 bases at V and 4 bases at J, with 12 bases between the two ends. Germline loops: CDR1 SGHDN, CDR2 FVKESK. This CDR3 has 15 residues. The CDR3 spells CASSQDLGASTEAFF. CDR3 sequence (DNA): TGTGCCAGCAGCCAAGATCTGGGGGCGAGCACTGAAGCTTTCTTT.

The sample holds a few counts of this clone. This rearrangement joins TRBV19 to TRBJ2-7, with 8 bases fitting TRBD1. The CDR3 length is 13 residues. The J segment lost 0 bases and the V segment lost 10 bases, leaving 5 bases of the junction unmatched. Germline-derived CDR1 and CDR2 are LNHDA and SQIVND (reference sequence). The CDR3 DNA follows: TGTGCCACGGGACAGGCGAGCTCCTACGAGCAGTACTTC. This gives the protein CATGQASSYEQYF.

This clone was picked up a small number of times. CDR3 residues: CASRKTGDNYGYTF. The CDR3 DNA is TGTGCCAGCAGAAAGACAGGGGATAACTATGGCTACACCTTC. The V call is TRBV27, the J call TRBJ1-2, with 8 nucleotides matching TRBD1. The ends lost 6 bases at V and 1 base at J; junction bases unmatched: 4. CDR3 size: 14 residues. Looked up from germline, CDR1 is MNHEY and CDR2 is SMNVEV (reference sequence).

This clone was detected only a few times. This chain uses TRBV19 with TRBJ2-7, with TRBD2 identical over 9 bases. The CDR3 length is 15 residues. The V and J ends lost 3 bases and 0 bases, in that order; junction bases with no gene match: 3. The V gene's germline CDR1 is LNHDA and CDR2 SQIVND (reference sequence). The DNA for the CDR3 is TGTGCCAGTAGTATCACAGCGGGAGGCTCCTACGAGCAGTACTTC. Its translation is CASSITAGGSYEQYF. The complete variable domain, with remaining parts taken from reference TRBV19 and TRBJ2-7, reads DGGITQSPKYLFRKEGQNVTLSCEQNLNHDAMYWYRQDPGQGLRLIYYSQIVNDFQKGDIAEGYSVSREKKESFPLTVTSAQKNPTAFYLCASSITAGGSYEQYFGPGTRLTVT.

The J gene is TRBJ2-7, the V gene TRBV15, with a weak D call TRBD1 (7 bases). V lost 0 bases and J lost 3, with 12 bases in between. There are 15 residues in the CDR3. CDR1 is LNHNV and CDR2 is YYDKDF in the germline V gene (reference sequence). The CDR3 region is CATSREAGGGYEQYF. CDR3 nucleotides: TGTGCCACCAGCAGAGAGGCAGGGGGAGGCTACGAGCAGTACTTC.

There are a few counts of this clone. The J gene is TRBJ2-5, the V gene TRBV23-1, with D perhaps TRBD1 (5 bases). TRBV23-1 counts as an open reading frame of uncertain function. Trimming took off 2 bases at V and 0 bases at J, with 16 bases between the two ends. CDR3 length: 17 residues. CDR3 in amino acids: CASSQVMGLRYQETQYF. The CDR3 nucleotides are TGCGCCAGCAGTCAAGTCATGGGGCTTAGGTACCAAGAGACCCAGTACTTC.

The gene calls are TRBV4-2 and TRBJ2-7; TRBD2 matches at 10 bases. The CDR3 consists of 18 residues. Unmatched junction bases numbered 9, after V lost 0 bases and J lost 1 base. The germline V gene has CDR1 LGHNA and CDR2 YNFKEQ. This chain's CDR3 is CASSQDLGLAGVSYEQYF. In DNA form, the CDR3 reads TGTGCCAGCAGCCAAGATCTTGGGCTAGCGGGAGTTTCCTACGAGCAGTACTTC.

Only a few counts were recorded for this clone. The sample carries other DNA sequences with the same CDR3. The chain recombines TRBV7-2 with TRBJ1-3, with unresolved D. CDR3 length equals 14 residues. Trimming stripped 5 bases from V and 0 bases from J, with 8 bases between. Germline-derived CDR1 and CDR2 are SGHTA and FQGNSA. The CDR3 nucleotides read TGTGCCAGCAGCCCAGGCCTCTCTGGAAACACCATATATTTT. Its protein product is CASSPGLSGNTIYF.

This clone came up a few times. V usage is TRBV30 and J usage is TRBJ1-1; D may be TRBD1 (5 bases). The V gene lost 1 base and the J gene lost 1 base, with 7 bases spanning the gap. The length of the CDR3 is 13 residues. The germline V gene has CDR1 GTSNPN and CDR2 SVGIG (reference sequence). CDR3 region: CAWSGQKNTEAFF. The CDR3 DNA follows: TGTGCCTGGAGTGGACAGAAGAACACTGAAGCTTTCTTT.

The V and J genes are TRBV2 and TRBJ2-1, with TRBD1 identical over 9 bases. CDR3 length: 15 amino acids. J gave up 3 bases and V 6 bases, and 6 bases lay outside the gene matches. Germline V gene lookup returns CDR1 SNHLY and CDR2 FYNNEI. The CDR3 here is CASSKRTGDYNEQFF. DNA for the CDR3: TGTGCCAGCAGCAAACGGACAGGGGACTACAATGAGCAGTTCTTC.

This clone has just a few counts. This chain joins TRBV28 and TRBJ1-5, with D maybe TRBD1 (5 bases). Trimming pared 5 bases from V and 4 bases from J, leaving 12 bases between. The CDR3 totals 14 residues. Germline-derived CDR1 and CDR2 are MDHEN and SYDVKM. This CDR3 reads CASSPYRLNQPQHF. The CDR3 DNA reads TGTGCCAGCAGTCCCTACAGGCTTAATCAGCCCCAGCATTTT.

This clone turned up a few times. The rearrangement links TRBV28 to TRBJ2-4; a weak D match, TRBD2 (6 bases). This CDR3 has 15 residues. Looked up from germline, CDR1 is MDHEN and CDR2 is SYDVKM. The V gene lost 5 bases and the J gene lost 7 bases, with 18 bases spanning the gap. CDR3 region: CASSLRDVSGNIQYF. The CDR3 DNA reads as TGTGCCAGCAGTCTTCGGGACGTAAGCGGGAACATTCAGTACTTC.

This chain connects TRBV11-2 to TRBJ2-5; perhaps TRBD2 as D (6 bases). Trimming shortened V by 6 bases and J by 5 bases, and 19 bases separated the two germline ends. CDR3 length: 15 residues. Germline loops: CDR1 SGHAT, CDR2 FQNNGV. CDR3 bases: TGTGCCAGCAGGTCATTCGGAGGGCGGAAGGAGACCCAGTACTTC. Protein product: CASRSFGGRKETQYF.

The CDR3 is CASSPGGYYNEQFF. Here the CDR3 DNA reads TGTGCCAGCAGCCCAGGGGGCTACTACAATGAGCAGTTCTTC. The rearrangement links TRBV7-2 to TRBJ2-1; 8 nucleotides agree with TRBD1. CDR1 is SGHTA and CDR2 is FQGNSA in the germline V gene. The CDR3 is made up of 14 amino acids. Losses at the gene ends were 5 bases for V and 3 bases for J; bases not matched to a gene: 3.

This clone was seen a handful of times. The chain employs TRBV5-1 and TRBJ2-7, with D possibly TRBD2 on 6 matching bases. Trimming pared 0 bases from V and 4 bases from J, leaving 14 bases between. This CDR3 spans 15 amino acids. The V gene's germline CDR1 is SGHRS and CDR2 YFSETQ. The CDR3: CASSLEAGYRYEQYF. The CDR3 DNA follows: TGCGCCAGCAGCTTGGAGGCGGGGTATCGGTACGAGCAGTACTTC.

The chain carries TRBV5-4 and TRBJ2-3; possibly TRBD1 for D (6 bases). The V gene lost 4 bases and the J gene lost 2 bases, with 17 bases spanning the gap. The CDR3 is made up of 16 amino acids. CDR1 and CDR2 from the germline V gene are SGHNT and YYREEE (reference sequence). CDR3 in amino acids: CASSRLGQTNTDTQYF. The CDR3 DNA follows: TGTGCCAGCAGCCGCCTTGGACAGACGAACACAGATACGCAGTATTTT.

The CDR3 protein is CANQQGDGEQFF. Written as DNA, the CDR3 is TGTGCCAACCAACAGGGAGACGGCGAGCAGTTCTTC. The V gene is TRBV28, the J gene TRBJ2-1; a possible D gene is TRBD1 (6 bases). CDR1 is MDHEN and CDR2 is SYDVKM in the germline V gene. The germline V and J ends were trimmed by 10 bases and 10 bases, with 17 bases remaining between them. CDR3 size: 12 residues.

The gene calls are TRBV5-5 and TRBJ2-7; 7 bases line up with TRBD1. CDR1 is SGHKS, CDR2 YYEKEE, per germline (reference sequence). The CDR3 is 13 amino acids. Unmatched junction bases numbered 4, after V lost 3 bases and J lost 4 bases. CDR3 DNA: TGTGCCAGCAGCTCGGGACAGAATTACGAGCAGTACTTC. It is translated as CASSSGQNYEQYF. The whole variable domain, remainder taken from reference TRBV5-5 and TRBJ2-7, is DAGVTQSPTHLIKTRGQQVTLRCSPISGHKSVSWYQQVLGQGPQFIFQYYEKEERGRGNFPDRFSARQFPNYSSELNVNALLLGDSALYLCASSSGQNYEQYFGPGTRLTVT.